A selection of T cell receptor beta chains follows, all from one sample in a study of CD8+ T cells in alopecia areata. Some clones are missing from TCRdb's copy, which holds only in-frame ones; the method was immunoSEQ multiplex PCR. The sample yields tens of thousands of clones, 40% to 55% seen once. The specimen comprised CD8+ T cells sorted from blood, sampled at approximately week 37, from a patient treated with tofacitinib. Every receptor here comes from a human donor with alopecia areata. The CDR3 runs from the conserved cysteine through the conserved F or W. The D gene is left open where the match is weak. Only part of the rows carry a size: once, few, many, or a class if the clone is expanded.

clone_size	cdr3_length	j_call	d_call	v_call	cdr3_aa	cdr3_nt
NA	12	TRBJ1-1	NA	TRBV30	CAWSSVNTEAFF	TGTGCCTGGAGTTCAGTGAACACTGAAGCTTTCTTT
NA	15	TRBJ1-1	NA	TRBV4-1	CASSQEMPRLAEAFF	TGCGCCAGCAGCCAAGAGATGCCCCGCCTAGCTGAAGCTTTCTTT
NA	11	TRBJ1-1	NA	TRBV27	CASRQGTEAFF	TGTGCCAGCAGGCAGGGCACTGAAGCTTTCTTT
NA	12	TRBJ2-2	NA	TRBV30	CAWNGDTGELFF	TGTGCCTGGAACGGTGACACCGGGGAGCTGTTTTTT
NA	14	TRBJ2-7	NA	TRBV7-9	CASSLDSSGYEQYF	TGTGCCAGCAGCTTGGACTCGAGCGGGTACGAGCAGTACTTC
once	14	TRBJ2-5	NA	TRBV5-1	CASSLDLAQETQYF	TGCGCCAGCAGCTTGGATCTAGCTCAAGAGACCCAGTACTTC
few	14	TRBJ2-7	TRBD1	TRBV29-1	CSAGWTGEIYEQYF	TGCAGCGCAGGCTGGACAGGGGAAATCTACGAGCAGTACTTC
NA	11	TRBJ2-7	NA	TRBV30	CAWSRGLEQYF	TGTGCCTGGAGTAGGGGTCTCGAGCAGTACTTC
NA	14	TRBJ2-3	TRBD2	TRBV2	CASFSGSGTDTQYF	TGTGCCAGCTTTAGCGGGAGTGGCACAGATACGCAGTATTTT
NA	14	TRBJ2-7	TRBD1	TRBV7-9	CASSLAGQGYEQYF	TGTGCCAGCAGCTTAGCGGGACAGGGATACGAGCAGTACTTC
NA	14	TRBJ1-1	NA	TRBV27	CASSPRPAQTEAFF	TGTGCCAGCAGCCCCCGGCCCGCGCAAACTGAAGCTTTCTTT
few	12	TRBJ2-1	NA	TRBV13	CASSGLGREQFF	TGTGCCAGCAGCGGTTTGGGGAGAGAGCAGTTCTTC
NA	12	TRBJ1-2	NA	TRBV5-6	CASGSPGYGYTF	TGTGCCAGCGGATCCCCGGGGTACGGCTACACCTTC
NA	11	TRBJ1-1	NA	TRBV19	CASMMNTEAFF	TGTGCCAGTATGATGAACACTGAAGCTTTCTTT
few	11	TRBJ2-1	NA	TRBV29-1	CSVGLNNEQFF	TGCAGCGTTGGACTCAACAATGAGCAGTTCTTC
many	16	TRBJ2-6	NA	TRBV6-1	CASSEIGGSGANVLTF	TGTGCCAGCAGTGAAATAGGAGGCTCTGGGGCCAACGTCCTGACTTTC
NA	16	TRBJ2-5	TRBD2	TRBV9	CASSVAGLAGGETQYF	TGTGCCAGCAGCGTAGCAGGGCTAGCGGGAGGAGAGACCCAGTACTTC
NA	13	TRBJ2-7	NA	TRBV5-6	CASSLILFGEQYF	TGTGCCAGCAGCTTGATCCTATTTGGGGAGCAGTACTTC
NA	16	TRBJ1-4	TRBD1	TRBV9	CASSSNRQGAGEKLFF	TGTGCCAGCAGCTCAAATCGACAGGGGGCCGGGGAAAAACTGTTTTTT